A single sample is the source of the 7 T cell receptor beta chains below, sequenced in a study of shared clonotypes between healthy human individuals. The protocol was immunoSEQ multiplex PCR, while the TCRdb copy is restricted to in-frame clones and leaves out a portion. The data hold about 96,000 clones, with 60% to 70% observed a single time. The specimen was memory CD8+ T cells sorted from blood. Subset described: CD45RO+ cells pooled with CCR7-negative TemRA cells. These receptors were taken from a man aged 25-45 years in good health.

This clone was found once. This chain joins TRBV4-3 and TRBJ2-3; either TRBD1 or TRBD2 may supply D (5 bases each). This CDR3 contains 17 residues. The germline V gene encodes CDR1 LGHNA and CDR2 YSLEER. V was pared by 1 base and J by 2 bases, with 16 bases between. CDR3 region: CASSQGGSPEATDTQYF. DNA of the CDR3: TGCGCCAGCAGCCAAGGGGGGTCCCCGGAGGCCACAGATACGCAGTATTTT.

The rearrangement uses TRBV5-6 and TRBJ2-2, with a possible D match to TRBD1 (5 bases). This CDR3 comprises 13 residues. Germline CDR1 and CDR2: SGHDT and YYEEEE. V shed 1 base and J shed 6 bases, with 7 bases lying between them. Here the CDR3 reads CASSLSGPGELFF. Here the CDR3 DNA reads TGTGCCAGCAGCTTGTCAGGGCCCGGGGAGCTGTTTTTT.

This chain connects TRBV5-5 to TRBJ2-7; D is unclear. V was shortened by 4 bases and J by 3 bases, with 11 bases between the two germline ends. Germline assignment: CDR1 SGHKS and CDR2 YYEKEE (reference sequence). The CDR3 totals 13 residues. The chain's CDR3 is CASSHVPGYEQYF. The CDR3 nucleotides read TGTGCCAGCAGCCACGTCCCCGGCTACGAGCAGTACTTC. Based on the CDR3 plus reference TRBV5-5 and TRBJ2-7, the full variable domain is DAGVTQSPTHLIKTRGQQVTLRCSPISGHKSVSWYQQVLGQGPQFIFQYYEKEERGRGNFPDRFSARQFPNYSSELNVNALLLGDSALYLCASSHVPGYEQYFGPGTRLTVT.

The genes are TRBV5-1 and TRBJ2-1; 8 nucleotides agree with TRBD1. V was pared by 0 bases and J by 2 bases, with 10 bases of the junction left unmatched. This CDR3 has 18 amino acids. CDR1 and CDR2 from the germline V gene are SGHRS and YFSETQ. For the CDR3, the DNA is TGCGCCAGCAGCTTGGATGAGAGGGGGACAGGCCCCTACAATGAGCAGTTCTTC. This encodes CASSLDERGTGPYNEQFF.

In this sample, this clone turned up once. The chain recombines TRBV7-6 with TRBJ2-3; 8 bases are shared with TRBD1. Germline assignment: CDR1 SGHVS and CDR2 FNYEAQ. CDR3 length: 16 residues. V dropped 5 bases and J dropped 0; count of bases not matched to a gene: 7. The CDR3 spells CASSGGQELSTDTQYF. As DNA, the CDR3 is TGTGCCAGCAGCGGGGGACAGGAATTGAGCACAGATACGCAGTATTTT.

With respect to this clone: Only one base separates this from a far larger clonotype, so it likely reflects a read error. The same CDR3 arises from other DNA sequences in this sample as well. The V and J genes are TRBV6-4 and TRBJ2-3, with 8 nucleotides matching TRBD2. CDR3 length: 15 amino acids. V lost 2 bases and J lost 0; bases outside the gene matches: 1. CDR1 MRHNA and CDR2 SNTAGT come from the germline V gene. In DNA, the CDR3 is TGTGCCAGCAGTGACGCTAGCGGGAGCACAGATACGCAGTATTTT. Translating gives CASSDASGSTDTQYF.

This chain uses TRBV7-4 with TRBJ2-7, with D uncertain. V was clipped by 8 bases and J by 2 bases, with 7 bases between them. The CDR3 has 11 residues. The germline V gene encodes CDR1 SGHVT and CDR2 SQSDAQ. The CDR3 nucleotides are TGTGCCAGCCCCACCGCCTACGAGCAGTACTTC. It codes for CASPTAYEQYF.